This entry lists 23 T cell receptor beta chains sequenced from one sample in a study of blood T cell repertoires in COVID-19. Only in-frame clones appear in the TCRdb table, and some are missing; sequencing was by immunoSEQ multiplex PCR. The table shows 200,000 to 250,000 clones, with approximately 90% occurring only once. The sample comprised PBMCs or T cells enriched from blood (not recorded which). The receptors originated from a woman under 40 who had recovered from COVID-19.

The rearrangement uses TRBV29-1 and TRBJ1-1, with D perhaps TRBD1 (6 bases). The CDR3 is 17 residues long. V lost 4 bases and J lost 2, with 23 bases in between. Germline values: CDR1 SQVTM, CDR2 ANQGSEA. The CDR3 DNA reads TGCAGCGTTGGATCCCCGACAGGACAGTGGGCTAACACTGAAGCTTTCTTT. It is translated as CSVGSPTGQWANTEAFF. Full variable domain (remainder filled in from reference TRBV29-1 and TRBJ1-1): SAVISQKPSRDICQRGTSLTIQCQVDSQVTMMFWYRQQPGQSLTLIATANQGSEATYESGFVIDKFPISRPNLTFSTLTVSNMSPEDSSIYLCSVGSPTGQWANTEAFFGQGTRLTVV.

The genes are TRBV7-2 and TRBJ2-3; 8 nucleotides align to TRBD1. The germline V gene has CDR1 SGHTA and CDR2 FQGNSA. J lost 2 bases, V lost 5 bases, and 6 bases had no gene match. This CDR3 has 15 amino acids. In nucleotides, the CDR3 is TGTGCCAGCAGCGCCGGGACAGGACTCACAGATACGCAGTATTTT. This codes for CASSAGTGLTDTQYF.

The chain is built from TRBV5-1 and TRBJ1-1; D gene uncertain. Trimming pared 6 bases from V and 7 bases from J, leaving 10 bases between. The CDR3 covers 11 residues. Germline V gene data show CDR1 as SGHRS and CDR2 as YFSETQ. The CDR3 loop reads CASTGRNEAFF. The CDR3 bases are TGCGCCAGCACTGGGAGGAATGAAGCTTTCTTT.

The genes are TRBV7-2 and TRBJ1-4; 9 positions agree with TRBD1. Unmatched junction bases numbered 4, after V lost 5 bases and J lost 0 bases. The germline gives CDR1 SGHTA, CDR2 FQGNSA. The CDR3 consists of 16 residues. CDR3 bases: TGTGCCAGCAGCCTGACAGGGGGGGCAACTAATGAAAAACTGTTTTTT. Residues: CASSLTGGATNEKLFF.

The chain recombines TRBV18 with TRBJ2-1, with 7 bases aligning to TRBD2. The trim removed 1 base at V and 2 bases at J, leaving 2 bases unmatched. The CDR3 spans 15 residues. CDR1 and CDR2 (germline): KGHSH, LQKENI. CDR3 in amino acids: CASSPQTSTYNEQFF. The CDR3 nucleotides are TGTGCCAGCTCACCACAGACTAGCACCTACAATGAGCAGTTCTTC.

This clone was counted only a few times. The V call is TRBV11-3, the J call TRBJ2-3; tentative D call: TRBD1 (5 bases). Germline V gives CDR1 SGHNT, CDR2 YENEEA. Between the trimmed V and J ends, which lost 3 bases and 5 bases, there was a span of 15 bases. CDR3 size: 15 residues. In DNA, the CDR3 is TGTGCCAGCAGCTTGGGGCAGGGTCCACAAGATACGCAGTATTTT. This codes for CASSLGQGPQDTQYF.

The chain is built from TRBV6-6 and TRBJ1-5; D not certain. The CDR3 is 15 amino acids. Trimming took off 4 bases at V and 0 bases at J, with 10 bases between the two ends. Germline V gives CDR1 MNHNY, CDR2 SVGAGI (reference sequence). CDR3 region: CASSSRSNSNQPQHF. DNA for the CDR3: TGTGCCAGCAGTTCCAGGTCGAATAGCAATCAGCCCCAGCATTTT.

The J gene is TRBJ2-1, the V gene TRBV6-4, with TRBD2 identical over 7 bases. Trimming at V came to 3 bases and at J to 6 bases, leaving 8 bases not matched to a gene. The CDR3 spans 15 residues. Germline-derived CDR1 and CDR2 are MRHNA and SNTAGT. DNA of the CDR3: TGTGCCAGCAGTGAGGATGGGGGGGGAGGCAATGAGCAGTTCTTC. Translation gives CASSEDGGGGNEQFF.

The V and J genes are TRBV6-2 or TRBV6-3 and TRBJ1-2; D gene unclear. The V end lost 2 bases, the J end lost 2 bases, and 6 bases lay between the germline ends. Germline values: CDR1 MNHEY, CDR2 SVGEGT. The CDR3 consists of 13 residues. The CDR3 bases are TGTGCCAGCAGTTACCAACGGAACTATGGCTACACCTTC. It is translated as CASSYQRNYGYTF.

The chain uses TRBV6-6 and TRBJ2-5, with 8 bases aligning to TRBD2. The V gene end was trimmed by 5 bases and the J gene end by 2 bases; junction bases not matched to a gene: 13. The CDR3 length is 17 residues. Germline-derived CDR1 and CDR2 are MNHNY and SVGAGI (reference sequence). This chain's CDR3 is CASSPQAAAGGQETQYF. CDR3 bases: TGTGCCAGCAGTCCCCAGGCGGCGGCGGGGGGACAAGAGACCCAGTACTTC.

The CDR3 sequence: CASSEIAGGSTDTQYF. CDR3 DNA sequence: TGTGCCAGCAGTGAGATAGCGGGGGGGAGCACAGATACGCAGTATTTT. This rearrangement joins TRBV2 to TRBJ2-3, with 11 bases aligning to TRBD2. Germline lookup yields CDR1 SNHLY and CDR2 FYNNEI. The CDR3 has 16 residues. Trimming cost V 3 bases and J 0 bases; bases outside gene matches: 2.

This clone was picked up one time. The chain links TRBV12-1 to TRBJ1-5. TRBV12-1 is a pseudogene. The CDR3 extends over 12 amino acids. The CDR3 DNA reads as TGTGCCAGCAGCGAGTGCTGTCAACCCCAGCATTTT. As protein: CASSECCQPQHF.

This rearrangement joins TRBV7-9 to TRBJ2-7; D possibly corresponds to TRBD2 (5 bases). Germline CDR1 and CDR2: SEHNR and FQNEAQ (reference sequence). The CDR3 runs 10 residues. V dropped 8 bases and J dropped 3 bases, with 5 bases sitting between them. The chain's CDR3 is CASGGYEQYF. The CDR3, as DNA: TGTGCCAGCGGAGGCTACGAGCAGTACTTC. Combining the CDR3 with reference TRBV7-9 and TRBJ2-7 gives the whole variable domain DTGVSQNPRHKITKRGQNVTFRCDPISEHNRLYWYRQTLGQGPEFLTYFQNEAQLEKSRLLSDRFSAERPKGSFSTLEIQRTEQGDSAMYLCASGGYEQYFGPGTRLTVT.

This sequence joins TRBV5-1 and TRBJ1-2; 10 nucleotides agree with TRBD1. This CDR3 is 16 amino acids long. The V segment lost 8 bases and the J segment 7 bases; nucleotides outside the gene matches: 17. The germline gives CDR1 SGHRS, CDR2 YFSETQ. The CDR3 DNA follows: TGCGCCAGTCATATTTCCGGGACAGGGGCTTTTGCTGGCTACACCTTC. It translates to CASHISGTGAFAGYTF. Full variable domain (rest looked up from reference TRBV5-1 and TRBJ1-2): KAGVTQTPRYLIKTRGQQVTLSCSPISGHRSVSWYQQTPGQGLQFLFEYFSETQRNKGNFPGRFSGRQFSNSRSEMNVSTLELGDSALYLCASHISGTGAFAGYTFGSGTRLTVV.

The chain employs TRBV7-2 and TRBJ1-6; D not certain. This CDR3 has 12 residues. The V and J ends lost 5 bases and 10 bases respectively, with 9 bases between them. CDR1 and CDR2 from the germline V gene are SGHTA and FQGNSA. CDR3 DNA: TGTGCCAGCAGCCCACCGGGATCACCCCTCCACTTT. This gives the protein CASSPPGSPLHF.

This clone showed up just a few times. The V call is TRBV25-1, the J call TRBJ1-6; D might be TRBD1 (6 bases). The CDR3 has 16 amino acids. Looked up from germline, CDR1 is MGHDK and CDR2 is SYGVNS. V lost 1 base, J lost 7 bases, and 14 bases lay in between. The CDR3: CASSESTGFWNSPLHF. Written as DNA, the CDR3 is TGTGCCAGCAGTGAATCAACAGGGTTTTGGAATTCACCCCTCCACTTT.

The gene calls are TRBV2 and TRBJ1-6; tentative D call: TRBD1 (5 bases). CDR1 SNHLY and CDR2 FYNNEI come from the germline V gene. The CDR3 totals 14 residues. V lost 5 bases, J lost 5 bases, and 10 bases lay in between. The CDR3 DNA reads TGTGCCAGCAGTCCCCCGGGGGATAATTCACCCCTCCACTTT. Translation gives CASSPPGDNSPLHF.

The chain uses TRBV28 and TRBJ1-5; the match to TRBD1 covers 10 bases. This CDR3 contains 17 residues. The germline gives CDR1 MDHEN, CDR2 SYDVKM. With V trimmed by 3 bases and J by 7 bases, 12 bases remained unmatched. The CDR3 region has the DNA TGTGCCAGCAGTTTGGGGTCCGGGACAGGGGTCGACCAGCCCCAGCATTTT. It specifies CASSLGSGTGVDQPQHF. Variable domain in full (rest from reference TRBV28 and TRBJ1-5): DVKVTQSSRYLVKRTGEKVFLECVQDMDHENMFWYRQDPGLGLRLIYFSYDVKMKEKGDIPEGYSVSREKKERFSLILESASTNQTSMYLCASSLGSGTGVDQPQHFGDGTRLSIL.

A single count supports this clone. The genes are TRBV7-2 and TRBJ2-1; D possibly corresponds to TRBD1 (5 bases). The ends were cut back, 2 bases at V and 6 bases at J, with 14 bases in the middle. The CDR3 is 15 amino acids. Germline loops: CDR1 SGHTA, CDR2 FQGNSA. CDR3 nucleotide sequence: TGTGCCAGCAGCTTAAGCCAGGGTAAGGGCAATGAGCAGTTCTTC. Translation gives CASSLSQGKGNEQFF. The whole variable domain, filled in from reference TRBV7-2 and TRBJ2-1, reads GAGVSQSPSNKVTEKGKDVELRCDPISGHTALYWYRQSLGQGLEFLIYFQGNSAPDKSGLPSDRFSAERTGGSVSTLTIQRTQQEDSAVYLCASSLSQGKGNEQFFGPGTRLTVL.

The CDR3 region has the DNA TGTGCCAGCAAATCCGCGGCGGGTAGGACTGAAGCTTTCTTT. Protein product: CASKSAAGRTEAFF. The J gene is TRBJ1-1, the V gene TRBV21-1. TRBV21-1 is described as a pseudogene. The CDR3 extends over 14 amino acids.

The rearrangement joins TRBV25-1 to TRBJ1-6; D perhaps matches TRBD1 (6 bases). The germline V gene has CDR1 MGHDK and CDR2 SYGVNS. The CDR3 covers 16 residues. V shed 2 bases and J shed 0 bases, with 8 bases lying between them. The CDR3 DNA is TGTGCCAGCAGTGAAGCAGGGGACTCCTATAATTCACCCCTCCACTTT. Its translation: CASSEAGDSYNSPLHF.

Of note for this clone: This same CDR3 is encoded by further DNA sequences in the sample. V usage is TRBV6-1 and J usage is TRBJ2-3, with D uncertain. The germline gives CDR1 MNHNS, CDR2 SASEGT. The CDR3 spans 14 residues. Trimming removed 3 bases from V and 2 bases from J, with 9 bases in between. This chain's CDR3 is CASSDRWATDTQYF. The DNA for the CDR3 is TGTGCCAGCAGTGACCGTTGGGCCACAGATACGCAGTATTTT.

In regard to this clone: Sequence at one end of the junction differs from germline and may be a read error. This chain uses TRBV27 with TRBJ2-1, with 9 bases that match TRBD2. Germline V gives CDR1 MNHEY, CDR2 SMNVEV (reference sequence). CDR3 length: 15 residues. The CDR3 reads CASSEAGGSDNEQFF. In DNA, the CDR3 is TGTGCCAGCAGTGAAGCGGGGGGCTCCGACAATGAGCAGTTCTTC.